Following are 20 T cell receptor beta chains from one sample sequenced in a study of T cell responses to AZD1222 COVID-19 vaccine. Data came from immunoSEQ multiplex PCR; TCRdb stores just in-frame clones and leaves some out. The sample yields 150,000 to 200,000 clones, around 93% seen once. Sample: peripheral blood, taken on day 0 of AZD1222 vaccination. The receptors derive from an adult in good health.

The rearrangement joins TRBV28 to TRBJ1-1, with D possibly being TRBD1 (5 bases). The V end lost 2 bases, the J end lost 11 bases, and 15 bases lay between the germline ends. The CDR3 sequence is 13 residues long. The germline V gene has CDR1 MDHEN and CDR2 SYDVKM. The CDR3 region is CASSLQYRTRAFF. DNA of the CDR3: TGTGCCAGCAGTTTACAATACAGGACCAGGGCTTTCTTT.

The CDR3 bases are TGTGCCAGCAGTTTAGTTCGGGGAGGAGCGGGAATGCAGTTCTTC. Encoded protein: CASSLVRGGAGMQFF. The rearrangement uses TRBV27 and TRBJ2-1, with 7 bases aligning to TRBD2. Germline V gene data show CDR1 as MNHEY and CDR2 as SMNVEV (reference sequence). The V gene end was trimmed by 2 bases and the J gene end by 12 bases; junction bases not matched to a gene: 13. The CDR3 spans 15 residues.

The chain combines TRBV5-4 with TRBJ1-2; 7 bases are shared with TRBD1. Germline CDR1 is SGHNT and CDR2 is YYREEE (reference sequence). J was trimmed by 1 base and V by 2 bases; bases with no gene match: 8. CDR3 length equals 16 residues. CDR3 in amino acids: CASSLSGTADNYGYTF. As DNA, the CDR3 is TGTGCCAGCAGCTTATCCGGGACAGCCGATAACTATGGCTACACCTTC.

J is TRBJ1-4 and V is TRBV6-5; D is ambiguous. The CDR3 contains 15 residues. Germline loops: CDR1 MNHEY, CDR2 SVGAGI. Trimming removed 2 bases at V and 5 bases at J, with 12 bases between. Written as DNA, the CDR3 is TGTGCCAGCAGTTACGGAATAACGTTCAATGAAAAACTGTTTTTT. It translates to CASSYGITFNEKLFF.

This clone was picked up one time. The V call is TRBV9, the J call TRBJ2-1; 9 nucleotides align to TRBD2. This CDR3 contains 19 residues. The germline CDR1 and CDR2 sequences are SGDLS and YYNGEE. V was clipped by 0 bases and J by 0 bases; unmatched bases: 10. CDR3 nucleotide sequence: TGTGCCAGCAGCGTAGGCGGTCATGGCGGGAGGGTCTCCTACAATGAGCAGTTCTTC. Protein product: CASSVGGHGGRVSYNEQFF.

The chain has TRBV5-3 and TRBJ2-5; weak D call: TRBD2 (6 bases). TRBV5-3 is reported as an ORF; its role is uncertain. V lost 0 bases and J lost 5, with 14 bases in between. The CDR3 consists of 15 residues. Here the CDR3 DNA reads TGTGCCAGAAGCTTGGTGGGGGACTTAGGGGAGACCCAGTACTTC. Its translation: CARSLVGDLGETQYF.

The chain recombines TRBV5-1 with TRBJ2-7; 7 bases align to TRBD1. The germline V gene has CDR1 SGHRS and CDR2 YFSETQ. There are 15 residues in the CDR3. V trimming: 0 bases; J trimming: 3 bases; junction bases outside the gene matches: 6. This CDR3 reads CASSLARDSLYEQYF. CDR3 coding DNA: TGCGCCAGCAGCTTGGCGAGGGACAGCCTCTACGAGCAGTACTTC.

This clone appeared a single time. This sequence joins TRBV7-3 and TRBJ1-2, with D possibly being TRBD1 (5 bases). Deletions cut 4 bases from V and 8 bases from J, with 17 bases between. CDR1 and CDR2 from the germline V gene are SGHTA and FQGTGA. The CDR3 runs 14 residues. CDR3 in DNA: TGTGCCAGCAGCTCCTTGGCTGGGACGGACGGCTACACCTTC. This encodes CASSSLAGTDGYTF.

DNA for the CDR3: TGTGCCAGCAGCCAGCGGCTCCAAGAGACCCAGTACTTC. As protein: CASSQRLQETQYF. The chain links TRBV6-5 to TRBJ2-5, with D possibly matching TRBD2 (5 bases). V shed 6 bases and J shed 1 base, with 9 bases lying between them. The CDR3 sequence is 13 residues long. Germline-derived CDR1 and CDR2 are MNHEY and SVGAGI.

The genes are TRBV7-6 and TRBJ2-1; TRBD1 matches 8 bases. CDR3 size: 15 residues. V gave up 5 bases and J gave up 7 bases; unmatched junction bases: 10. CDR1 and CDR2 from the germline V gene are SGHVS and FNYEAQ. CDR3 sequence: CASSPTSGGWNEQFF. In nucleotides, the CDR3 is TGTGCCAGCAGCCCTACGTCAGGGGGCTGGAATGAGCAGTTCTTC.

V gene TRBV9 combines with J gene TRBJ1-6; D not certain. The V end lost 3 bases, the J end lost 13 bases, and 14 bases lay between the germline ends. The germline V gene has CDR1 SGDLS and CDR2 YYNGEE. CDR3 size: 13 residues. The CDR3 spells CASSESSVSPLHF. CDR3 in DNA: TGTGCCAGCAGCGAGAGTTCCGTATCGCCCCTCCACTTT.

The rearrangement uses TRBV2 and TRBJ2-1; 9 bases are shared with TRBD2. V lost 3 bases to trimming and J lost 5 bases; unmatched junction nucleotides: 5. This CDR3 comprises 15 residues. The V gene's germline CDR1 is SNHLY and CDR2 FYNNEI. DNA for the CDR3: TGTGCCAGCAGTGAGCGGGAGGGCATCAACAATGAGCAGTTCTTC. It encodes CASSEREGINNEQFF.

V gene TRBV5-6 combines with J gene TRBJ2-3, with D unclear. The germline V and J ends were trimmed by 4 bases and 2 bases, with 11 bases remaining between them. The CDR3 consists of 14 residues. Germline loops: CDR1 SGHDT, CDR2 YYEEEE. In DNA, the CDR3 is TGTGCCAGCAGCGGAACGGAGTACACAGATACGCAGTATTTT. This gives the protein CASSGTEYTDTQYF.

The chain carries TRBV19 and TRBJ1-4, with 7 nucleotides matching TRBD1. V lost 3 bases and J lost 5; bases outside the gene matches: 6. This CDR3 spans 15 amino acids. The germline V gene encodes CDR1 LNHDA and CDR2 SQIVND (reference sequence). Here the CDR3 reads CASSIATGRNEKLFF. CDR3 in DNA: TGTGCCAGTAGTATCGCGACAGGGAGGAATGAAAAACTGTTTTTT.

The V and J genes are TRBV3-1 (or the pseudogene TRBV3-2) and TRBJ2-2; D gene ambiguous. From germline, CDR1 is LGHDT and CDR2 YNNKEL (reference sequence). The germline V and J ends were trimmed by 3 bases and 6 bases, with 11 bases remaining between them. The CDR3 covers 14 residues. This CDR3 is CASSQMQGSGELFF. The CDR3 DNA reads as TGTGCCAGCAGCCAGATGCAAGGGTCCGGGGAGCTGTTTTTT.

The chain joins TRBV30 to TRBJ1-6, with D hard to call. This CDR3 comprises 16 residues. The V gene lost 1 base and the J gene lost 0 bases, with 10 bases spanning the gap. Germline V CDR1 and CDR2: GTSNPN, SVGIG (reference sequence). CDR3 bases: TGTGCCTGGAGTGCCCGCGCAAGCTCCTATAATTCACCCCTCCACTTT. Translation: CAWSARASSYNSPLHF.

V and J are TRBV6-5 and TRBJ2-1; D is uncertain. Germline CDR1 reads MNHEY; CDR2 reads SVGAGI. The CDR3 sequence is 15 residues long. Between the trimmed V and J ends, which lost 2 bases and 2 bases, there was a span of 10 bases. The CDR3 spells CASSYSQEPYNEQFF. The CDR3 coding sequence is TGTGCCAGCAGTTACAGTCAGGAGCCCTACAATGAGCAGTTCTTC.

This rearrangement joins TRBV28 to TRBJ1-3; 11 positions agree with TRBD1. CDR1 is MDHEN, CDR2 SYDVKM, per germline. The CDR3 extends over 16 amino acids. The J segment lost 4 bases and the V segment lost 6 bases, leaving 8 bases of the junction unmatched. This chain's CDR3 is CASSEGQGAQGNTIYF. The DNA of the CDR3 is TGTGCCAGCAGCGAAGGACAGGGGGCGCAAGGAAACACCATATATTTT.

The V gene is TRBV6-5, the J gene TRBJ1-5; tentatively, D is TRBD1 (5 bases). The V end was cut by 2 bases, the J end by 7 bases, with 12 bases between. Looked up from germline, CDR1 is MNHEY and CDR2 is SVGAGI. The CDR3 totals 14 residues. The CDR3 bases are TGTGCCAGCAGTTACCCAGGGCCTAGCCAGCCCCAGCATTTT. Translated, it gives CASSYPGPSQPQHF.

V is TRBV9 and J is TRBJ1-3; weak D call: TRBD1 (6 bases). CDR1 SGDLS and CDR2 YYNGEE come from the germline V gene. This CDR3 is 16 amino acids long. V lost 3 bases, J lost 4 bases, and 17 bases lay in between. CDR3 region: CASSEGEGIYGNTIYF. CDR3 nucleotides: TGTGCCAGCAGCGAGGGGGAAGGGATTTACGGAAACACCATATATTTT.